A selection of T cell receptor beta chains follows, all from one sample in a study of T cell responses to AZD1222 COVID-19 vaccine. Clones were read by immunoSEQ multiplex PCR, and TCRdb kept only the in-frame ones, dropping some. The sample holds roughly 120,000 clones, approximately 85% seen once. The input for sequencing was peripheral blood, taken 28 days after the second AZD1222 dose. The origin of the receptors is an adult who received the AZD1222 COVID-19 vaccine. CDR3s include the opening cysteine and the closing phenylalanine or tryptophan. Each record gives: J gene, D gene, V gene, clone size, CDR3 DNA, CDR3 protein. A D gene is named only where the DNA matches it firmly. Part of the rows lack a size; the others show once, few, many or a class for expanded clones.

>TRBJ1-1|NA|TRBV9|NA
TGTGCCAGCAGCCCCGAGGGGCAGGGGAAGACTGAAGCTTTCTTT
CASSPEGQGKTEAFF
>TRBJ2-2|NA|TRBV7-9|NA
TGTGCCAGCGACAAGGGTCAAGCGAACACCGGGGAGCTGTTTTTT
CASDKGQANTGELFF
>TRBJ1-6|NA|TRBV9|NA
TGTGCCAGCAGCGGAGGAGGGAACTATAATTCACCCCTCCACTTT
CASSGGGNYNSPLHF
>TRBJ2-5|NA|TRBV11-3|NA
TGTGCCAGCAGCCAGGGGCTGAGAGAGACCCAGTACTTC
CASSQGLRETQYF
>TRBJ1-2|TRBD1|TRBV27|NA
TGTGCCAGCAGCGAACTGGCGTCAGGGGGTGGCTACACCTTC
CASSELASGGGYTF
>TRBJ2-3|NA|TRBV10-1|NA
TGCGCCAGCAGTAGAAGGGCAGATACGCAGTATTTT
CASSRRADTQYF
>TRBJ2-7|NA|TRBV7-2|NA
TGTGCCAGCAGCTTACTCGCAGGGGTAAACGAGCAGTACTTC
CASSLLAGVNEQYF
>TRBJ2-7|NA|TRBV6-2/TRBV6-3|NA
TGTGCCAGCAGTTACGCGGACGGGGCAGGCGACGAGCAGTACTTC
CASSYADGAGDEQYF
>TRBJ2-6|NA|TRBV9|NA
TGTGCCAGCAGCGTAGATCCCGGGGGCGGCTCTGGGGCCAACGTCCTGACTTTC
CASSVDPGGGSGANVLTF
>TRBJ2-3|TRBD2|TRBV28|NA
TGTGCCAGCACCATCTTTCGGGGGGGCCCAGATACGCAGTATTTT
CASTIFRGGPDTQYF
>TRBJ1-1|NA|TRBV30|NA
TGTGCCTGGAGGGTCGTGGGGGGGCCTTTAGGGGAAGCTTTCTTT
CAWRVVGGPLGEAFF
>TRBJ2-5|TRBD1|TRBV6-1|NA
TGTGCCAGCAGTGAAGGACAGGGGGCGAAAGAGACCCAGTACTTC
CASSEGQGAKETQYF
>TRBJ2-7|NA|TRBV3-1/TRBV3-2|once
TGTGCCAGCAGCCATACCTACGAGCAGTACTTC
CASSHTYEQYF
>TRBJ2-3|NA|TRBV6-4|NA
TGTGCCAGCAGTGACTCGATTAATACGCAGTATTTT
CASSDSINTQYF
>TRBJ2-5|NA|TRBV6-5|NA
TGTGCCAGCAGAGTCGGGACAAACCGAGAGACCCAGTACTTC
CASRVGTNRETQYF
>TRBJ1-6|NA|TRBV5-6|NA
TGTGCCAGCAGCAGGGGCTCACCCCTCCACTTT
CASSRGSPLHF
>TRBJ2-1|NA|TRBV7-8|once
TGTGCCAGCAGCTTACCGATCACGGGGGCGACAGACGGTGAGCAGTTCTTC
CASSLPITGATDGEQFF
>TRBJ2-7|NA|TRBV30|NA
TGTGCCTGGAGTGAAAGACGAGTAATCTCCGAGCAGTACTTC
CAWSERRVISEQYF
>TRBJ1-5|TRBD1|TRBV30|NA
TGTGCCTGGAGCGGCGGGACAGGGGAATATCAGCCCCAGCATTTT
CAWSGGTGEYQPQHF
>TRBJ2-5|NA|TRBV6-6|NA
TGTGCCAGCAAACGCGGGGGCTTCGGGGAGACCCAGTACTTC
CASKRGGFGETQYF
>TRBJ1-2|NA|TRBV6-5|NA
TGTGCCAGCAGTTACTCGGGTGTAGCCCCAAACTATGGCTACACCTTC
CASSYSGVAPNYGYTF
>TRBJ1-3|NA|TRBV19|NA
TGTGCGACCCAGGGTCAGGCAAACACCATATATTTT
CATQGQANTIYF
>TRBJ1-1|NA|TRBV7-2|NA
TGTGCCAGCAGCTTAGGAGGGACGGCTCGAGCTTTCTTT
CASSLGGTARAFF
>TRBJ2-5|NA|TRBV3-1/TRBV3-2|NA
TGTGCCAGCAGTTATATTGAGACCCAGTACTTC
CASSYIETQYF
>TRBJ2-1|NA|TRBV6-5|NA
TGTGCCAGCAGTTACCGGGGTGAGCAGTTCTTC
CASSYRGEQFF
>TRBJ1-1|TRBD1|TRBV5-1|NA
TGCGCCAGCAGCCCCGCGGGTGGTAGGGGGCGGCACACTGAAGCTTTCTTT
CASSPAGGRGRHTEAFF
>TRBJ1-2|NA|TRBV7-2|NA
TGTGCCAGCAGCTATGGGGGTTCTCAAACTAACTATGGCTACACCTTC
CASSYGGSQTNYGYTF
>TRBJ2-5|NA|TRBV28|NA
TGTGCCAGCAGTTTGAGGGAGACCCAGTACTTC
CASSLRETQYF
>TRBJ1-2|NA|TRBV9|NA
TGTGCCAGCAGCGTAGCTGATTACTATGGCTACACCTTC
CASSVADYYGYTF
>TRBJ1-5|NA|TRBV30|NA
TGTGCCTGGAGACCCCCGGGGTCGTGGCCCCAGCATTTT
CAWRPPGSWPQHF
>TRBJ2-5|TRBD2|TRBV6-5|NA
TGTGCCAGCAGTTACTTTCCGGCGGGGGGAGAAGAGACCCAGTACTTC
CASSYFPAGGEETQYF
>TRBJ1-1|NA|TRBV3-1/TRBV3-2|NA
TGTGCCAGCAGCCAGACTAGATCGACGAACACTGAAGCTTTCTTT
CASSQTRSTNTEAFF
>TRBJ2-2|NA|TRBV9|NA
TGTGCCAGCAGCGTTATTGACAGCTACACCGGGGAGCTGTTTTTT
CASSVIDSYTGELFF
>TRBJ2-1|TRBD1|TRBV19|NA
TGTGCCAGTAGTCTCAGGGGGCCCGGGACCGAGCAGTTCTTC
CASSLRGPGTEQFF
>TRBJ2-5|TRBD2|TRBV3-1/TRBV3-2|NA
TGTGCCAGCAGCCAGGGCGGGGGGGCCCAAGAGACCCAGTACTTC
CASSQGGGAQETQYF
>TRBJ2-1|TRBD2|TRBV6-5|NA
TGTGCCAGCAGCCGTAGCGGGGGGGCTAGCAATGAGCAGTTCTTC
CASSRSGGASNEQFF
>TRBJ2-7|TRBD2|TRBV7-2|few
TGTGCCAGCAGCCTTCTAGCGGGGCTTTCCTACGAGCAGTACTTC
CASSLLAGLSYEQYF
>TRBJ1-4|NA|TRBV30|NA
TGTGCCTGGAGTGAAACAGGGCCATATAATGAAAAACTGTTTTTT
CAWSETGPYNEKLFF
>TRBJ1-5|NA|TRBV6-5|once
TGTGCCAGCGGGCGGAGGGAACAGACCAATCAGCCCCAGCATTTT
CASGRREQTNQPQHF
>TRBJ1-5|TRBD1|TRBV5-8|NA
TGTGCCAGCAGCCCGATCGGGACAGCCCTAAATCAGCCCCAGCATTTT
CASSPIGTALNQPQHF
>TRBJ2-1|NA|TRBV5-4|NA
TGTGCCAGCAGCTTGGTGGGTAGCGGTTACAATGAGCAGTTCTTC
CASSLVGSGYNEQFF
>TRBJ1-2|NA|TRBV18|NA
TGTGCCAGCTCACCCCCGGTCCTCGTGCGTGGCTACACCTTC
CASSPPVLVRGYTF
>TRBJ2-5|NA|TRBV10-3|NA
TGTGCCATCAGTGACAGGGAAGAGACCCAGTACTTC
CAISDREETQYF
>TRBJ1-2|TRBD1|TRBV3-1/TRBV3-2|NA
TGTGCCAGCAGCCAAGGGGGACAGGGCTATGGCTACACCTTC
CASSQGGQGYGYTF
>TRBJ2-5|NA|TRBV12-3/TRBV12-4|NA
TGTGCCAGCAGTTTGGTAGAGACCCAGTACTTC
CASSLVETQYF
>TRBJ1-2|TRBD1|TRBV5-1|NA
TGCGCCAGCAGCTACGGACAGGGGGCCCATGGCTACACCTTC
CASSYGQGAHGYTF
>TRBJ1-1|NA|TRBV5-1|NA
TGCGCCAGCAGCCGAGAGGGGATAACCACTGAAGCTTTCTTT
CASSREGITTEAFF
>TRBJ2-3|TRBD2|TRBV6-2/TRBV6-3|NA
TGTGCCAGCAGCCCTGGGACTAGCGCATCCACAGATACGCAGTATTTT
CASSPGTSASTDTQYF
>TRBJ1-2|NA|TRBV4-1|once
TGCGCCAGCAGCCAAGAGTGGTCCCAGAACTATGGCTACACCTTC
CASSQEWSQNYGYTF
>TRBJ2-3|NA|TRBV24-1|NA
TGTGCCACCGGGGACACCCTCACAGATACGCAGTATTTT
CATGDTLTDTQYF
>TRBJ1-1|NA|TRBV10-3|NA
TGTGCCATCAGTGGTTGGGGTTTGAACACTGAAGCTTTCTTT
CAISGWGLNTEAFF
>TRBJ2-7|NA|TRBV2|NA
TGTGCCAGCAGTGATCTAGTGCTCGGGGTTGAGCAGTACTTC
CASSDLVLGVEQYF
>TRBJ2-1|NA|TRBV11-2|few
TGTGCCAGCAGGGTATTACAGAGCTACAATGAGCAGTTCTTC
CASRVLQSYNEQFF
>TRBJ1-5|NA|TRBV5-1|NA
TGCGCCAGCAGCTTGGCCAGTGGCAGCAATCAGCCCCAGCATTTT
CASSLASGSNQPQHF